Sequencing of this TCR beta chain was carried out in a study of blood T cell repertoires in COVID-19. The CDR3 runs 21 residues. Germline V gene sequence: CDR1 LNHNV, CDR2 YYDKDF (reference sequence). V dropped 3 bases and J dropped 6; count of bases not matched to a gene: 21. Generated by immunoSEQ multiplex PCR, the TCRdb table keeps only in-frame clones and is missing some. The table lists roughly 400,000 clones, roughly 86% of them singletons, with over 2% in the top ten. Each participant's cohort was designated according to participant-reported clinical history. The source of this sequence is a middle-aged woman with acute COVID-19. Input material: PBMCs or T cells enriched from blood (not recorded which). The chain is built from TRBV15 and TRBJ2-3; 13 bases are a match to TRBD2. The CDR3 DNA reads as TGTGCCACCAGCAGGACAAAGAGTGGACTAGCGGGGGCTCGGTTAAGGGATACGCAGTATTTT. It yields the protein CATSRTKSGLAGARLRDTQYF.